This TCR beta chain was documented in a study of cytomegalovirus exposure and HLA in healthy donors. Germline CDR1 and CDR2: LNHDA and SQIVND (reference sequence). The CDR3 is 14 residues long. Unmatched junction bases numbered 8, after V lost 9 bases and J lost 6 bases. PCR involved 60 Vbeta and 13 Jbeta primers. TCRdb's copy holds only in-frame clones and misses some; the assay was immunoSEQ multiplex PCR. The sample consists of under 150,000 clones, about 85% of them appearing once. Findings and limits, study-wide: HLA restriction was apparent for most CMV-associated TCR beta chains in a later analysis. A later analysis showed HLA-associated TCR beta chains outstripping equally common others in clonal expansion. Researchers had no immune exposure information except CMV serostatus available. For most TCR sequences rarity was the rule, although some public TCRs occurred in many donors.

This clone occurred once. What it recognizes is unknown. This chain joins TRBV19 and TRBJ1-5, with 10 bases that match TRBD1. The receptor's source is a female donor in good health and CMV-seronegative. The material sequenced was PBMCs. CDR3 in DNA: TGTGCCAGCTCCGGGACAGGGGAAAGTCAGCCCCAGCATTTT. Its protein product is CASSGTGESQPQHF.